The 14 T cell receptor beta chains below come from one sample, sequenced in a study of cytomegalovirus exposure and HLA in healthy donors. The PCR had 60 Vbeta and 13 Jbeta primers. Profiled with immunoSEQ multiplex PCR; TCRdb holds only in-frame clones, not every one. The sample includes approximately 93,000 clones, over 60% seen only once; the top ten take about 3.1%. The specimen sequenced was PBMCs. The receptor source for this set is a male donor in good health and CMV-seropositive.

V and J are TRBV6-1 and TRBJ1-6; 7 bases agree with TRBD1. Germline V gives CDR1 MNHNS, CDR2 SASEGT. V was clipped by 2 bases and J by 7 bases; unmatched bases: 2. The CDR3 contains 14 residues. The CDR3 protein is CASSELDRNSPLHF. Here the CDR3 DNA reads TGTGCCAGCAGTGAATTGGACAGGAATTCACCCCTCCACTTT.

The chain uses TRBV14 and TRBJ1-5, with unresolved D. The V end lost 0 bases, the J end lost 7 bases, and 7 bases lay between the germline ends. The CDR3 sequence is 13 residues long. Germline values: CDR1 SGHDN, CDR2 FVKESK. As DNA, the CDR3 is TGTGCCAGCAGCCAAGATTCCCTCCAGCCCCAGCATTTT. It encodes CASSQDSLQPQHF. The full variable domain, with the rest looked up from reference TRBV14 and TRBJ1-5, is EAGVTQFPSHSVIEKGQTVTLRCDPISGHDNLYWYRRVMGKEIKFLLHFVKESKQDESGMPNNRFLAERTGGTYSTLKVQPAELEDSGVYFCASSQDSLQPQHFGDGTRLSIL.

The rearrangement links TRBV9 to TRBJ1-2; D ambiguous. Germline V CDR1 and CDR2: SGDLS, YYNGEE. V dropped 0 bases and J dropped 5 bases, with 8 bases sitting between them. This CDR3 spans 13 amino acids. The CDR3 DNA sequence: TGTGCCAGCAGCGTAGGGGCAGATTATGGCTACACCTTC. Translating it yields CASSVGADYGYTF.

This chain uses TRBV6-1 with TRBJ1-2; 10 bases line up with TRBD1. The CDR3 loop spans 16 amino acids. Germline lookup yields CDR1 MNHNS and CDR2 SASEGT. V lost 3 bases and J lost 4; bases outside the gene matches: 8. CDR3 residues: CASSDSPGQGPYGYTF. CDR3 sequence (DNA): TGTGCCAGCAGTGATTCCCCGGGACAGGGGCCCTATGGCTACACCTTC.

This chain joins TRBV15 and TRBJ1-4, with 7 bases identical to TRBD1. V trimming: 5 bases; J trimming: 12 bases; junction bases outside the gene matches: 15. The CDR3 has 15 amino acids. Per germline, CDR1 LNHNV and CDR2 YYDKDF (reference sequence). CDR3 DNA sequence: TGTGCCACCAGCGTTAACAGGGGTATCTCTCCAGAACTGTTTTTT. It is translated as CATSVNRGISPELFF.

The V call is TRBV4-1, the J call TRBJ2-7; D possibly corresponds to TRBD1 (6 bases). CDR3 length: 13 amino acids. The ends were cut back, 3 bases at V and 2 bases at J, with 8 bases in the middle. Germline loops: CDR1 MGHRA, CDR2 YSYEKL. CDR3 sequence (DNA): TGCGCCAGCAGCCAGACAGGCACCTACGAGCAGTACTTC. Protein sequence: CASSQTGTYEQYF.

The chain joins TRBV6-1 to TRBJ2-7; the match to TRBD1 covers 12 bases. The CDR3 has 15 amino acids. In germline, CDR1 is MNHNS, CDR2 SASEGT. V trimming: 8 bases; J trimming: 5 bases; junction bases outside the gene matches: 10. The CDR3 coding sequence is TGTGCCAGCCAACCCGGGACAGGGGGCATCGACGAGCAGTACTTC. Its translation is CASQPGTGGIDEQYF.

The DNA of the CDR3 is TGTGCCAGCAGCCAAGCGACCGCCGGGAGCACAGATACGCAGTATTTT. Translated: CASSQATAGSTDTQYF. The chain employs TRBV4-2 and TRBJ2-3; unclear D gene. CDR3 length: 16 amino acids. The V gene lost 1 base and the J gene lost 0 bases, with 11 bases spanning the gap. CDR1 is LGHNA, CDR2 YNFKEQ, per germline.

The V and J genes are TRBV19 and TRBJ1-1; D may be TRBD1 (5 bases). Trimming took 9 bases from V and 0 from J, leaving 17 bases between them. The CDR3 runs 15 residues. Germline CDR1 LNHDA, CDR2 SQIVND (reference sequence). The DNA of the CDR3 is TGTGCCAGCCGGCAGGGTAGAGTCATGAACACTGAAGCTTTCTTT. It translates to CASRQGRVMNTEAFF.

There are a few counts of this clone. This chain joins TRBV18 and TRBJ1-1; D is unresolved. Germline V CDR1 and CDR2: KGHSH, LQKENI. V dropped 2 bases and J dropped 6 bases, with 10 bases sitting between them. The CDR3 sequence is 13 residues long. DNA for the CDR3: TGTGCCAGCTCACCATCCAGATCCGCTGAAGCTTTCTTT. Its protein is CASSPSRSAEAFF.

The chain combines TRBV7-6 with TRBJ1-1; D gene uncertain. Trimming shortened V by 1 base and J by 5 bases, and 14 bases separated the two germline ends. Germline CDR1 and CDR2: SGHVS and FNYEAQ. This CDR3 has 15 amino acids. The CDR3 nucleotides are TGTGCCAGCAGCTTAGGGCGGCCCCGGTTGACTGAAGCTTTCTTT. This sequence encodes CASSLGRPRLTEAFF.

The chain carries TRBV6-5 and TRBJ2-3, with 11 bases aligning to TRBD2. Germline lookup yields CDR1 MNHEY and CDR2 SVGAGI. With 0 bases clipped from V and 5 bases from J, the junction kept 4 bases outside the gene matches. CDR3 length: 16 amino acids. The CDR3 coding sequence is TGTGCCAGCAGTTACTCGGGACTAGCGGCGGGAGATACGCAGTATTTT. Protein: CASSYSGLAAGDTQYF.

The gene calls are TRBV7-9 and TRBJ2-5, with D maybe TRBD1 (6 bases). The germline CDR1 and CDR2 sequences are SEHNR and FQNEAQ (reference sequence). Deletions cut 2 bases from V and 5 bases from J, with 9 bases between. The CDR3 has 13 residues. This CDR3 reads CASSLRQAETQYF. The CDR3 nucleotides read TGTGCCAGCAGCTTAAGACAGGCGGAGACCCAGTACTTC.

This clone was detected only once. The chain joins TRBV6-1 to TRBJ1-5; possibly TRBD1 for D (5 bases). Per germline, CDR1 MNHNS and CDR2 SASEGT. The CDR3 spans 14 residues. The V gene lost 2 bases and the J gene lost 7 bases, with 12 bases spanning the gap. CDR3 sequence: CASSELGRRQPQHF. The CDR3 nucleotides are TGTGCCAGCAGTGAATTGGGGCGACGGCAGCCCCAGCATTTT.